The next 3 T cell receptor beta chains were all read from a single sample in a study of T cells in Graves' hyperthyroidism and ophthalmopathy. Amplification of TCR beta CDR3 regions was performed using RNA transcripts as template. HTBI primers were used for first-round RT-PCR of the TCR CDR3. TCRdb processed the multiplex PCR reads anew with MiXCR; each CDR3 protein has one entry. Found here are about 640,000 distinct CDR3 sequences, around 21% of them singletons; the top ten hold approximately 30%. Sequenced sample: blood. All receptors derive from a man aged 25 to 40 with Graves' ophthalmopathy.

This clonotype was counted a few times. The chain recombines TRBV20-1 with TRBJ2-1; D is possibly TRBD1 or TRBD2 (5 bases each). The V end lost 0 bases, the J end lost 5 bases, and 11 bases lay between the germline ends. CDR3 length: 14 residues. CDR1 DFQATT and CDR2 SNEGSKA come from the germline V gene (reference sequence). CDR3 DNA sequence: TGCAGTGCTAGAGAACTGCGAGGGGACAATGAGCAGTTCTTC. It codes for CSARELRGDNEQFF.

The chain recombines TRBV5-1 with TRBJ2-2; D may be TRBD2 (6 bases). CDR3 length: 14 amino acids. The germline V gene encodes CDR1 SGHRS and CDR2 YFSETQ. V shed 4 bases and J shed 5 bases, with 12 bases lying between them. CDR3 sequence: CASSGGTLTGELFF. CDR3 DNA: TGCGCCAGCAGCGGCGGGACTCTTACCGGGGAGCTGTTTTTT.

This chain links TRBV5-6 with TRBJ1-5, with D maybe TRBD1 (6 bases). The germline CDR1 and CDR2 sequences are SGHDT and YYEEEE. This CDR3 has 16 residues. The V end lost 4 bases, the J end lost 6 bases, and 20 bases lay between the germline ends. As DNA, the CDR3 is TGTGCCAGCAGCCAGACCCCGGGGGGGGCGGGTCAGCCCCAGCATTTT. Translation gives CASSQTPGGAGQPQHF.